Listed below are T cell receptor beta chains from one sample, sequenced in a study of regulatory T cells in long-lasting Graves disease. Via MiXCR, TCRdb re-called the multiplex PCR reads, giving one row per CDR3 protein. The sample carries more than 650,000 distinct CDR3 sequences, 25% to 30% recorded once. The sample here was peripheral blood mononuclear cells (PBMCs), taken when the disease was refractory, from a patient treated with antithyroid drugs. Receptors were obtained from a female donor with Graves disease. CDR3s include the opening cysteine and the closing phenylalanine or tryptophan. The D gene is left open where the match is weak. Expanded clones are given a class, and other clones once, few, many or no size at all.

length: 16
V: TRBV7-6
size: -
J: TRBJ1-3
D: TRBD1
DNA: TGTGCCAGCAGCGCACCACAGGGGCGGACTGGAAACACCATATATTTT
CDR3: CASSAPQGRTGNTIYF

length: 14
V: TRBV28
size: few
J: TRBJ1-6
D: TRBD1
DNA: TGTGCCAGCTCAAGGACAGGCCTGAATTCACCCCTCCACTTT
CDR3: CASSRTGLNSPLHF

length: 15
V: TRBV6-1
size: few
J: TRBJ2-5
D: -
DNA: TGTGCCAGCAGTGAAGCCTTCCTGCTCCAAGAGACCCAGTACTTC
CDR3: CASSEAFLLQETQYF

length: 15
V: TRBV2
size: many
J: TRBJ2-7
D: -
DNA: TGTGCCAGCAGTGAAGCGCGGGGACAACTCTACGAGCAGTACTTC
CDR3: CASSEARGQLYEQYF

length: 15
V: TRBV28
size: -
J: TRBJ1-4
D: -
DNA: TGTGCCAGCAGTTCGCCGATAGAAGAGGGCGAAAAACTGTTTTTT
CDR3: CASSSPIEEGEKLFF

length: 15
V: TRBV27
size: few
J: TRBJ1-2
D: TRBD1
DNA: TGTGCCAGCAGTTCGCAGACAGGGACTAACTATGGCTACACCTTC
CDR3: CASSSQTGTNYGYTF

length: 14
V: TRBV12-3/TRBV12-4
size: -
J: TRBJ1-6
D: -
DNA: TGTGCCAGCAGACCCGGGACGGCTAATTCACCCCTCCACTTT
CDR3: CASRPGTANSPLHF

length: 15
V: TRBV11-2
size: -
J: TRBJ2-2
D: -
DNA: TGTGCCAGCAGCTTAAAGGGGCGGTTCACCGGGGAGCTGTTTTTT
CDR3: CASSLKGRFTGELFF

length: 13
V: TRBV19
size: few
J: TRBJ1-1
D: -
DNA: TGTGCCAGTAGTATAGGCAAGAACACTGAAGCTTTCTTT
CDR3: CASSIGKNTEAFF

length: 15
V: TRBV5-1
size: -
J: TRBJ1-6
D: -
DNA: TGCGCCAGCAGCTTGGGGCTTCACAGAGATTCACCCCTCCACTTT
CDR3: CASSLGLHRDSPLHF

length: 14
V: TRBV6-1
size: few
J: TRBJ1-2
D: -
DNA: TGTGCCAGCAGTGAAGCGTCGCAGGGTTATGGCTACACCTTC
CDR3: CASSEASQGYGYTF

length: 14
V: TRBV30
size: -
J: TRBJ1-2
D: -
DNA: TGTGCCTGGAGCGTTAGTAGACGCAACTATGGCTACACCTTC
CDR3: CAWSVSRRNYGYTF

length: 14
V: TRBV20-1
size: -
J: TRBJ2-5
D: TRBD2
DNA: TGCAGTGCTAGAGATGGCGGGAGTACAGAGACCCAGTACTTC
CDR3: CSARDGGSTETQYF

length: 17
V: TRBV14
size: few
J: TRBJ2-2
D: TRBD1
DNA: TGTGCCAGCAGCCTAAGTGCCGGACAGGGGAACACCGGGGAGCTGTTTTTT
CDR3: CASSLSAGQGNTGELFF

length: 14
V: TRBV20-1
size: few
J: TRBJ2-7
D: -
DNA: TGCAGTGCTAGTACAGGGAGGAGCTCCTACGAGCAGTACTTC
CDR3: CSASTGRSSYEQYF

length: 15
V: TRBV12-3/TRBV12-4
size: many
J: TRBJ2-5
D: TRBD2
DNA: TGTGCCAGCGGAACAGGGACTAGAGGTGGAGAGACCCAGTACTTC
CDR3: CASGTGTRGGETQYF

length: 15
V: TRBV5-6
size: few
J: TRBJ2-5
D: -
DNA: TGTGCCAGCAGCTTGATGACCCCAGGCTTTAAGACCCAGTACTTC
CDR3: CASSLMTPGFKTQYF

length: 16
V: TRBV20-1
size: -
J: TRBJ2-2
D: -
DNA: TGCAGTGCTAGAGATTTTCGGCCCTCACACACCGGGGAGCTGTTTTTT
CDR3: CSARDFRPSHTGELFF

length: 14
V: TRBV9
size: -
J: TRBJ2-7
D: TRBD2
DNA: TGTGCCAGCAGCGTAGCGGGAGGGCCGGGGGAGCAGTACTTC
CDR3: CASSVAGGPGEQYF

length: 15
V: TRBV10-1
size: -
J: TRBJ2-5
D: TRBD1
DNA: TGCGCCAGCAGCGAGTTCGGACAGGGGATAGAGACCCAGTACTTC
CDR3: CASSEFGQGIETQYF

length: 15
V: TRBV20-1
size: -
J: TRBJ2-2
D: TRBD1
DNA: TGCAGTGCTACCCGGGGACAGCCGAACACCGGGGAGCTGTTTTTT
CDR3: CSATRGQPNTGELFF

length: 15
V: TRBV27
size: -
J: TRBJ2-1
D: TRBD2
DNA: TGTGCCAGCAGTCTTGATACGGGGGGATACAATGAGCAGTTCTTC
CDR3: CASSLDTGGYNEQFF

length: 14
V: TRBV12-3/TRBV12-4
size: once
J: TRBJ2-7
D: -
DNA: TGTGCCAGCAGTTTAGGTGGCAGAATGGACGAGCAGTACTTC
CDR3: CASSLGGRMDEQYF

length: 14
V: TRBV28
size: few
J: TRBJ1-2
D: -
DNA: TGTGCCAGCAGTGAAAGCGGGACGGGCTATGGCTACACCTTC
CDR3: CASSESGTGYGYTF

length: 15
V: TRBV29-1
size: few
J: TRBJ1-2
D: -
DNA: TGCAGCGTTGAACGAGGTGGCAGGGCAGCTTATGGCTACACCTTC
CDR3: CSVERGGRAAYGYTF

length: 15
V: TRBV5-1
size: few
J: TRBJ1-1
D: TRBD1
DNA: TGCGCCAGCAGACGACAGGGAACCCCTAGGACTGAAGCTTTCTTT
CDR3: CASRRQGTPRTEAFF

length: 13
V: TRBV19
size: -
J: TRBJ1-6
D: -
DNA: TGTGCCAGTAGTATAGCAGATAATTCACCCCTCCACTTT
CDR3: CASSIADNSPLHF

length: 14
V: TRBV5-1
size: -
J: TRBJ1-1
D: -
DNA: TGCGCCAGCAGCTTGGAGGGTGACAGCACTGAAGCTTTCTTT
CDR3: CASSLEGDSTEAFF

length: 15
V: TRBV27
size: -
J: TRBJ2-5
D: -
DNA: TGTGCCAGCAGTCCGGGACAACGCCTTAGAGAGACCCAGTACTTC
CDR3: CASSPGQRLRETQYF

length: 12
V: TRBV25-1
size: few
J: TRBJ1-6
D: -
DNA: TGTGCCAGCAGTGATACGGGTTCACCCCTCCACTTT
CDR3: CASSDTGSPLHF

length: 13
V: TRBV6-1
size: few
J: TRBJ1-2
D: TRBD1
DNA: TGTGCCAGCAGGGGACAGTCGCGCTATGGCTACACCTTC
CDR3: CASRGQSRYGYTF

length: 14
V: TRBV5-5
size: few
J: TRBJ2-7
D: -
DNA: TGTGCCAGCAGTAACACAGGGATGACCTACGAGCAGTACTTC
CDR3: CASSNTGMTYEQYF

length: 17
V: TRBV5-1
size: few
J: TRBJ1-2
D: -
DNA: TGCGCCAGCAGCCGCGAAATCTCGCGCACAGGGATAGGTGGCTACACCTTC
CDR3: CASSREISRTGIGGYTF

length: 16
V: TRBV12-3/TRBV12-4
size: few
J: TRBJ1-5
D: TRBD1
DNA: TGTGCCAGCAGTTTAAGGGGACAGGGTGTGGGTCAGCCCCAGCATTTT
CDR3: CASSLRGQGVGQPQHF

length: 16
V: TRBV11-1
size: -
J: TRBJ2-7
D: TRBD2
DNA: TGTGCCAGCAGCTGGGGACTAGCGGGAGGAGCCTACGAGCAGTACTTC
CDR3: CASSWGLAGGAYEQYF

length: 14
V: TRBV19
size: -
J: TRBJ1-5
D: -
DNA: TGTGCCAGTAGTCCCCGACAGGTGGATCAGCCCCAGCATTTT
CDR3: CASSPRQVDQPQHF

length: 16
V: TRBV30
size: many
J: TRBJ1-4
D: -
DNA: TGTGCCTGGAGTACTCTCGGACAGTCGACTAATGAAAAACTGTTTTTT
CDR3: CAWSTLGQSTNEKLFF

length: 14
V: TRBV3-1
size: -
J: TRBJ1-6
D: -
DNA: TGTGCCAGCAGCCCGGGGCAGACTAGTTCACCCCTCCACTTT
CDR3: CASSPGQTSSPLHF

length: 12
V: TRBV20-1
size: few
J: TRBJ2-7
D: TRBD1
DNA: TGCAGTGCTCCGGACAGGGACCACGAGCAGTACTTC
CDR3: CSAPDRDHEQYF

length: 15
V: TRBV2
size: many
J: TRBJ2-5
D: TRBD1
DNA: TGTGCCAGCAGCCCCACCGGACAGGGGAGGGAGACCCAGTACTTC
CDR3: CASSPTGQGRETQYF

length: 11
V: TRBV2
size: many
J: TRBJ1-4
D: -
DNA: TGTGCCAGCAGTGGGAGGGAAAAACTGTTTTTT
CDR3: CASSGREKLFF

length: 16
V: TRBV29-1
size: few
J: TRBJ1-2
D: -
DNA: TGCAGCGTTGGGGGAGGGGTGCCTCCCGTAGACTATGGCTACACCTTC
CDR3: CSVGGGVPPVDYGYTF

length: 13
V: TRBV12-3/TRBV12-4
size: -
J: TRBJ1-6
D: -
DNA: TGTGCCAGCAGTTTGTCCTATAATTCACCCCTCCACTTT
CDR3: CASSLSYNSPLHF

length: 14
V: TRBV6-1
size: few
J: TRBJ1-2
D: -
DNA: TGTGCCAGCAGTCACGCATCGGACACCTATGGCTACACCTTC
CDR3: CASSHASDTYGYTF

length: 18
V: TRBV20-1
size: few
J: TRBJ1-2
D: -
DNA: TGCAGTGCTAGAACGGGGGGACCACATGCAGGAACTAACTATGGCTACACCTTC
CDR3: CSARTGGPHAGTNYGYTF

length: 14
V: TRBV6-2/TRBV6-3
size: few
J: TRBJ1-2
D: -
DNA: TGTGCCAGCAGTTCCCGGGCCTGGAGCTATGGCTACACCTTC
CDR3: CASSSRAWSYGYTF

length: 16
V: TRBV11-2
size: -
J: TRBJ1-5
D: TRBD1
DNA: TGTGCCAGCAGCTGGAGCGGACAGGGTCGCAATCAGCCCCAGCATTTT
CDR3: CASSWSGQGRNQPQHF

length: 17
V: TRBV28
size: many
J: TRBJ1-2
D: TRBD1
DNA: TGTGCCAGCAGTTTAGTTTCGGCAGGGGGCGTTCGGTATGGCTACACCTTC
CDR3: CASSLVSAGGVRYGYTF